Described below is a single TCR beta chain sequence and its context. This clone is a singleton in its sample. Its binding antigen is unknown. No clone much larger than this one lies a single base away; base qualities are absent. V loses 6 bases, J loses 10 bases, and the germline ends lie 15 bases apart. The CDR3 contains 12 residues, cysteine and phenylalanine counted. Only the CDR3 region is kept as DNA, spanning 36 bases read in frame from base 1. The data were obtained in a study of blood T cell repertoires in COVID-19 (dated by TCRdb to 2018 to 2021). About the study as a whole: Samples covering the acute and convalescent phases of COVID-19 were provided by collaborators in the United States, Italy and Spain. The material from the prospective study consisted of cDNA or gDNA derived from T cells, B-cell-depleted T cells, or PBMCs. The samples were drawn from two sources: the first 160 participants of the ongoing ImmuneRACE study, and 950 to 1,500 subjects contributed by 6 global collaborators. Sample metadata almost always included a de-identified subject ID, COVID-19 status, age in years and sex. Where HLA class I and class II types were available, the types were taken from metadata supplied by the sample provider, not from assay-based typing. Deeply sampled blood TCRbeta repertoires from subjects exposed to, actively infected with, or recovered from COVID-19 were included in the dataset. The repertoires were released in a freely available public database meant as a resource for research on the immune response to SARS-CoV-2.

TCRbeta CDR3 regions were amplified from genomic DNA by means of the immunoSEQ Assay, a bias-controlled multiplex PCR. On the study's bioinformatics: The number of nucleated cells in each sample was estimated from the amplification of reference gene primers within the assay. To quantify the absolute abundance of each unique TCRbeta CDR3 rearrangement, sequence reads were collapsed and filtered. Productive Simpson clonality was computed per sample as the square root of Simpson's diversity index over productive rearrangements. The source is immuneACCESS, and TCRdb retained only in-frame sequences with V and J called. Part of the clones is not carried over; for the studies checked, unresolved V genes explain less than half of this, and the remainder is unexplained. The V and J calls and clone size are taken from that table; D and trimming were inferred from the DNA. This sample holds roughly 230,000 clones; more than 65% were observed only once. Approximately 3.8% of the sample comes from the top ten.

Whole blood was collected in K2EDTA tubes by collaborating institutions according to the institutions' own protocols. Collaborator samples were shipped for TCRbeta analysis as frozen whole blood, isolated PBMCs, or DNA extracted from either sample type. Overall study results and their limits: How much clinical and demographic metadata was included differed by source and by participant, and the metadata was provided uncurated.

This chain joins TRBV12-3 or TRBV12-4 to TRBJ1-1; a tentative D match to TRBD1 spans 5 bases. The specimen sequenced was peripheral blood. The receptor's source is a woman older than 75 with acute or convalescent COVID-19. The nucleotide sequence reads TGTGCCAGCAGCCCAATGGCAAGGGGAGCTTTCTTT. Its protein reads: CASSPMARGAFF.